This note documents a single TCR beta chain sequence. Seattle's enrolled individuals joined amid active infection and were then monitored longitudinally. In the authors' workflow: It was from reference gene primer amplification that nucleated cell counts were estimated. Assay: immunoSEQ multiplex PCR; the TCRdb copy retains only in-frame clones and omits some. Clonal size and the V and J genes are those of that table, whereas D and trimming came from the DNA. The sample contains hundreds of thousands of clones, around nine tenths of which appear only once. These data belong to a study of blood T cell repertoires in COVID-19. Study information: Whether acute or convalescent, the COVID-19 samples came from the United States, Italy and Spain. From T cells, B-cell-depleted T cells, or PBMCs came the material, which was cDNA or gDNA.

The CDR3 covers 16 residues. The V gene's germline CDR1 is MDHEN and CDR2 SYDVKM. The V end lost 5 bases, the J end lost 0 bases, and 14 bases lay between the germline ends. The TCR originated in a woman aged 30 to 39 with COVID-19, enrolled during active disease. V usage is TRBV28 and J usage is TRBJ1-5; D not certain. Sequenced input: peripheral blood. The CDR3 sequence: CASSPAGAYSNQPQHF. The CDR3 nucleotides are TGTGCCAGCAGTCCCGCTGGAGCTTATAGCAATCAGCCCCAGCATTTT.